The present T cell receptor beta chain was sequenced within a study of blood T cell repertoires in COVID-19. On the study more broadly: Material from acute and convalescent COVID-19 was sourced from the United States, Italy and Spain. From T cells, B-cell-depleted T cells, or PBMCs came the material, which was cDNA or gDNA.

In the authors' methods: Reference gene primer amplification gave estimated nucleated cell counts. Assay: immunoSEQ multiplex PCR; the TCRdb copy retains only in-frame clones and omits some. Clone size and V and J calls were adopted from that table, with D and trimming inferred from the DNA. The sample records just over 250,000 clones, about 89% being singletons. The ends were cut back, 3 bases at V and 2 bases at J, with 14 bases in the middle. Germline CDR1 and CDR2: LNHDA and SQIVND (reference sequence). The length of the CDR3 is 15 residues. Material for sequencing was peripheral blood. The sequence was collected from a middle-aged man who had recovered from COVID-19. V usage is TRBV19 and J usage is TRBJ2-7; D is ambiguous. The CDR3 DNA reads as TGTGCCAGTAGTATTTCTGCAGTCTCCCCCTACGAGCAGTACTTC. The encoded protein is CASSISAVSPYEQYF.